This T cell receptor (beta chain) was identified in a study of cytotoxic CD8 clonotypes in ibrutinib-treated CLL. The CDR3 spans 13 residues. V was trimmed by 2 bases and J by 7 bases, leaving 9 bases between them. From germline, CDR1 is MNHEY and CDR2 SVGAGI. Only in-frame clones appear in the TCRdb table, and some are missing; sequencing was by immunoSEQ multiplex PCR. This table has fewer than 400,000 clones, 67% appearing once. The TCR sequence derives from a human donor with chronic lymphocytic leukemia. The chain carries TRBV6-5 and TRBJ2-1, with D hard to call. The source was PBMCs, collected after 36 months of ibrutinib treatment. The CDR3 bases are TGTGCCAGCAGTTACAGGGCAGTGAATGAGCAGTTCTTC. Amino acid sequence: CASSYRAVNEQFF.